One sample yielded the 31 T cell receptor beta chains listed below, sequenced in a study of blood T cell repertoires in COVID-19. The table came from immunoSEQ multiplex PCR; TCRdb's copy has only in-frame clones and leaves some out. The table includes 55,000 to 65,000 clones, 80% to 90% detected once. The sample consisted of peripheral blood. These receptors originate from a man in his 60s with active or convalescent COVID-19.

This clone was counted once. The chain joins TRBV29-1 to TRBJ1-5, with D uncertain. The V and J ends lost 4 bases and 9 bases respectively, with 13 bases between them. The CDR3 covers 12 residues. The V gene's germline CDR1 is SQVTM and CDR2 ANQGSEA. In nucleotides, the CDR3 is TGCAGCGTTGTGAACCCCTCAGGGCCCCAGCATTTT. As protein: CSVVNPSGPQHF. The whole variable domain, filled in from reference TRBV29-1 and TRBJ1-5, reads SAVISQKPSRDICQRGTSLTIQCQVDSQVTMMFWYRQQPGQSLTLIATANQGSEATYESGFVIDKFPISRPNLTFSTLTVSNMSPEDSSIYLCSVVNPSGPQHFGDGTRLSIL.

The rearrangement joins TRBV19 to TRBJ2-5, with D possibly being TRBD1 (5 bases). V lost 5 bases and J lost 1, with 14 bases in between. The CDR3 is 15 residues long. In germline, CDR1 is LNHDA, CDR2 SQIVND (reference sequence). The DNA for the CDR3 is TGTGCCAGTAGTCTCTTGCGGCAGGGCCAAGAGACCCAGTACTTC. As protein: CASSLLRQGQETQYF.

This clone showed up just once. The rearrangement joins TRBV2 to TRBJ2-1; perhaps TRBD2 as D (5 bases). CDR3 length: 13 amino acids. V was trimmed by 6 bases and J by 10 bases, leaving 16 bases between them. Germline V gives CDR1 SNHLY, CDR2 FYNNEI. The DNA of the CDR3 is TGTGCCAGCAGGCCGGACCCCACGGGGGAGCAGTTCTTC. Translating it yields CASRPDPTGEQFF. The full variable domain, its missing parts supplied by reference TRBV2 and TRBJ2-1, is EPEVTQTPSHQVTQMGQEVILRCVPISNHLYFYWYRQILGQKVEFLVSFYNNEISEKSEIFDDQFSVERPDGSNFTLKIRSTKLEDSAMYFCASRPDPTGEQFFGPGTRLTVL.

J is TRBJ1-1 and V is TRBV5-5; possibly TRBD1 for D (5 bases). CDR3 length: 14 amino acids. Germline V gene lookup returns CDR1 SGHKS and CDR2 YYEKEE (reference sequence). V gave up 1 base and J gave up 4 bases, with 11 bases separating them. This chain's CDR3 is CASSLTGGGTEAFF. Here the CDR3 DNA reads TGTGCCAGCAGCTTGACCGGGGGGGGCACTGAAGCTTTCTTT. Drawing the rest from reference TRBV5-5 and TRBJ1-1, the complete variable domain is DAGVTQSPTHLIKTRGQQVTLRCSPISGHKSVSWYQQVLGQGPQFIFQYYEKEERGRGNFPDRFSARQFPNYSSELNVNALLLGDSALYLCASSLTGGGTEAFFGQGTRLTVV.

The gene calls are TRBV19 and TRBJ1-2, with TRBD1 matching 9 bases. The V and J ends lost 7 bases and 7 bases, in that order; junction bases with no gene match: 13. Germline-derived CDR1 and CDR2 are LNHDA and SQIVND (reference sequence). The CDR3 runs to 15 residues. CDR3 sequence reads: CASTQLAQGARGYTF. The CDR3 region has the DNA TGTGCCAGTACACAATTGGCACAGGGGGCGCGTGGCTACACCTTC.

J is TRBJ2-7 and V is TRBV5-1; 10 bases are shared with TRBD2. CDR3 length equals 14 residues. The trim removed 0 bases at V and 10 bases at J, leaving 7 bases unmatched. The germline CDR1 and CDR2 sequences are SGHRS and YFSETQ. The CDR3 is CASSLGTSGPVQYF. The CDR3 DNA sequence: TGCGCCAGCAGCTTGGGGACTAGCGGACCCGTTCAGTACTTC.

This chain links TRBV7-6 with TRBJ2-5; the D is unclear. From germline, CDR1 is SGHVS and CDR2 FNYEAQ. The V end was cut by 3 bases, the J end by 1 base, with 9 bases between. The CDR3 has 14 amino acids. The DNA of the CDR3 is TGTGCCAGCAGCTTCGGTTTTCCCCAAGAGACCCAGTACTTC. This sequence encodes CASSFGFPQETQYF.

The chain has TRBV19 and TRBJ1-5; the match to TRBD1 covers 11 bases. The CDR3 loop spans 14 amino acids. The germline CDR1 and CDR2 sequences are LNHDA and SQIVND (reference sequence). V lost 6 bases, J lost 7 bases, and 5 bases stayed unmatched. The CDR3 spells CASRRTGGQQPQHF. The CDR3 nucleotides read TGTGCCAGTAGAAGGACAGGGGGCCAGCAGCCCCAGCATTTT.

The V call is TRBV5-1, the J call TRBJ1-3; TRBD1 is a possible D gene (5 bases). Germline V lookup: CDR1 SGHRS, CDR2 YFSETQ. Trimming took 1 base from V and 4 from J, leaving 12 bases between them. The CDR3 length is 15 residues. CDR3 nucleotide sequence: TGCGCCAGCAGCTTGACTTCAGGGTCCGGAAACACCATATATTTT. As protein: CASSLTSGSGNTIYF.

This clone occurred a few times. The rearrangement uses TRBV6-1 and TRBJ1-5; 8 bases are shared with TRBD1. The J segment lost 7 bases and the V segment lost 3 bases, leaving 2 bases of the junction unmatched. The V gene's germline CDR1 is MNHNS and CDR2 SASEGT. The CDR3 consists of 13 residues. The CDR3 loop reads CASSEDRAQPQHF. CDR3 DNA: TGTGCCAGCAGTGAGGACAGGGCCCAGCCCCAGCATTTT.

Written as DNA, the CDR3 is TGTGCCAGCAGCCCCCGGACTAGCGGAAGCTCCTACGAGCAGTACTTC. Amino acid sequence: CASSPRTSGSSYEQYF. The chain employs TRBV9 and TRBJ2-7; TRBD2 agrees at 10 bases. Germline CDR1 SGDLS, CDR2 YYNGEE. The trim removed 4 bases at V and 0 bases at J, leaving 7 bases unmatched. The CDR3 runs to 16 residues.

This clone occurred a few times. V gene TRBV7-9 combines with J gene TRBJ1-6; D might be TRBD1 (6 bases). Germline values: CDR1 SEHNR, CDR2 FQNEAQ (reference sequence). Trimming took off 7 bases at V and 5 bases at J, with 18 bases between the two ends. The CDR3 extends over 16 amino acids. The CDR3 sequence: CASTKGGASNNSPLHF. The DNA of the CDR3 is TGTGCCAGCACCAAGGGGGGGGCCTCGAATAATTCACCCCTCCACTTT.

The rearrangement joins TRBV30 to TRBJ1-5; D is unclear. Germline assignment: CDR1 GTSNPN and CDR2 SVGIG (reference sequence). This CDR3 is built from 14 residues. The V end was cut by 2 bases, the J end by 3 bases, with 11 bases between. The CDR3 DNA sequence: TGTGCCTGGAGTAATGGGCAGCTCAATCAGCCCCAGCATTTT. It translates to CAWSNGQLNQPQHF.

This chain connects TRBV5-4 to TRBJ1-3, with 8 bases lining up with TRBD1. Germline loops: CDR1 SGHNT, CDR2 YYREEE (reference sequence). This CDR3 has 16 amino acids. The trim removed 4 bases at V and 4 bases at J, leaving 10 bases unmatched. The CDR3 coding sequence is TGTGCCAGCAGCGACGGACCGCCAGGGGGCGGAAACACCATATATTTT. Its translation: CASSDGPPGGGNTIYF.

Details on this clone: Other nucleotide sequences from this sample produce the same CDR3. The CDR3 DNA follows: TGTGCTAGTGGTTTGGGACAGGGGCGTGAAGCTTTCTTT. Protein sequence: CASGLGQGREAFF. The chain employs TRBV12-5 and TRBJ1-1; TRBD1 matches at 8 bases. Germline loops: CDR1 LGHNT, CDR2 FRNRAP. The CDR3 sequence is 13 residues long. Germline trimming cut 1 base from V and 7 bases from J; bases unmatched to any gene: 2.

The rearrangement uses TRBV11-2 and TRBJ1-6; D not resolved. CDR1 and CDR2 (germline): SGHAT, FQNNGV. Trimming shortened V by 6 bases and J by 7 bases, and 13 bases separated the two germline ends. The CDR3 is made up of 14 amino acids. CDR3 loop: CASRSGTLNSPLHF. CDR3 DNA: TGTGCCAGCAGGTCAGGCACTTTGAATTCACCCCTCCACTTT.

The chain combines TRBV7-2 with TRBJ2-5; 10 nucleotides match TRBD1. V lost 5 bases and J lost 5; bases outside the gene matches: 5. This CDR3 has 14 amino acids. CDR1 is SGHTA and CDR2 is FQGNSA in the germline V gene. In nucleotides, the CDR3 is TGTGCCAGCAGCACAGGACAGGGGGGCGAGACCCAGTACTTC. Encoded protein: CASSTGQGGETQYF.

The chain joins TRBV7-9 to TRBJ1-4; 9 bases fit TRBD1. V lost 3 bases and J lost 8; bases outside the gene matches: 13. The CDR3 length is 17 residues. Germline V CDR1 and CDR2: SEHNR, FQNEAQ (reference sequence). CDR3 loop: CASSFSSPTGGREKLFF. The CDR3 coding sequence is TGTGCCAGCAGCTTTAGCTCCCCGACAGGGGGACGAGAAAAACTGTTTTTT.

The genes are TRBV7-2 and TRBJ1-1; D is undetermined. The CDR3 length is 15 residues. Germline CDR1 is SGHTA and CDR2 is FQGNSA. V lost 7 bases and J 0 bases, leaving 15 bases between the germline ends. This CDR3 reads CASTPEGRMNTEAFF. In DNA, the CDR3 is TGTGCCAGCACCCCCGAGGGCCGCATGAACACTGAAGCTTTCTTT.

The chain has TRBV6-6 and TRBJ1-2, with 8 bases aligning to TRBD1. Trimming at V came to 8 bases and at J to 5 bases, leaving 7 bases not matched to a gene. CDR3 length: 13 residues. Germline lookup yields CDR1 MNHNY and CDR2 SVGAGI (reference sequence). CDR3 residues: CASAQGGAYGYTF. The CDR3 nucleotides read TGTGCCAGCGCACAGGGGGGGGCTTATGGCTACACCTTC.

The rearrangement joins TRBV24-1 to TRBJ2-3, with 12 bases that match TRBD1. Germline V gene lookup returns CDR1 KGHDR and CDR2 SFDVKD. Trimming cost V 9 bases and J 4 bases; bases outside gene matches: 7. The CDR3 loop spans 15 amino acids. DNA of the CDR3: TGTGCCACCGAGGAAGGGACAGGGGGCGCAGATACGCAGTATTTT. It yields the protein CATEEGTGGADTQYF.

The V gene is TRBV6-5, the J gene TRBJ1-5; 10 nucleotides align to TRBD1. Germline V CDR1 and CDR2: MNHEY, SVGAGI. CDR3 length: 15 amino acids. Unmatched junction bases numbered 5, after V lost 6 bases and J lost 3 bases. The CDR3 DNA reads TGTGCCAGCAGGACAGGGGGCAGTAACAATCAGCCCCAGCATTTT. Translated, it gives CASRTGGSNNQPQHF.

The CDR3 protein is CASSPPGKAQETQYF. CDR3 coding DNA: TGTGCCAGCTCACCACCCGGGAAGGCACAAGAGACCCAGTACTTC. The chain joins TRBV18 to TRBJ2-5; the D gene is possibly TRBD2 (5 bases). V dropped 0 bases and J dropped 2 bases, with 10 bases sitting between them. The CDR3 is made up of 15 amino acids. Per germline, CDR1 KGHSH and CDR2 LQKENI.

This sequence joins TRBV6-2 or TRBV6-3 and TRBJ1-1; the match to TRBD1 covers 8 bases. Germline CDR1 and CDR2: MNHEY and SVGEGT. This CDR3 has 15 residues. Germline trimming cut 5 bases from V and 1 base from J; bases unmatched to any gene: 6. This chain's CDR3 is CASSKAGGPNTEAFF. Here the CDR3 DNA reads TGTGCCAGCAGTAAAGCAGGGGGCCCGAACACTGAAGCTTTCTTT.

The chain combines TRBV6-5 with TRBJ1-1; unclear D gene. Trimming cost V 0 bases and J 1 base, with 6 bases left between them. CDR1 MNHEY and CDR2 SVGAGI come from the germline V gene. This CDR3 is 14 amino acids long. As DNA, the CDR3 is TGTGCCAGCAGTTACTCGAGAAAGAACACTGAAGCTTTCTTT. Translated, it gives CASSYSRKNTEAFF.

This CDR3 is CASSPSGRTNEKLFF. Written as DNA, the CDR3 is TGTGCCAGCAGCCCCAGCGGGCGGACTAATGAAAAACTGTTTTTT. The V call is TRBV7-9, the J call TRBJ1-4; D uncertain. The CDR3 runs to 15 residues. V lost 5 bases and J lost 2, with 12 bases in between. Germline V CDR1 and CDR2: SEHNR, FQNEAQ (reference sequence).

This clone was picked up one time. CDR3 coding DNA: TGCGCCAGCAGCTTGGTTAGCACTGAAGCTTTCTTT. It encodes CASSLVSTEAFF. This chain connects TRBV5-1 to TRBJ1-1, with D uncertain. Trimming took off 0 bases at V and 4 bases at J, with 4 bases between the two ends. The CDR3 spans 12 residues. CDR1 and CDR2 from the germline V gene are SGHRS and YFSETQ. Looking up the rest from reference TRBV5-1 and TRBJ1-1 gives the full variable domain: KAGVTQTPRYLIKTRGQQVTLSCSPISGHRSVSWYQQTPGQGLQFLFEYFSETQRNKGNFPGRFSGRQFSNSRSEMNVSTLELGDSALYLCASSLVSTEAFFGQGTRLTVV.

Here the CDR3 reads CAWSEQVNTEAFF. In DNA, the CDR3 is TGTGCCTGGAGTGAACAGGTGAACACTGAAGCTTTCTTT. V and J are TRBV30 and TRBJ1-1, with D tentatively TRBD1 (5 bases). V was cut by 1 base and J by 0 bases, with 6 bases left in between. Germline V gene lookup returns CDR1 GTSNPN and CDR2 SVGIG (reference sequence). This CDR3 contains 13 residues.

The chain is built from TRBV5-5 and TRBJ2-3, with 14 bases fitting TRBD2. Germline CDR1 and CDR2: SGHKS and YYEKEE (reference sequence). Trimming cost V 4 bases and J 5 bases; bases outside gene matches: 6. This CDR3 spans 16 amino acids. CDR3 sequence reads: CASSAGTSGGQDTQYF. CDR3 nucleotides: TGTGCCAGCAGCGCCGGGACTAGCGGGGGACAAGATACGCAGTATTTT. Full variable domain (rest looked up from reference TRBV5-5 and TRBJ2-3): DAGVTQSPTHLIKTRGQQVTLRCSPISGHKSVSWYQQVLGQGPQFIFQYYEKEERGRGNFPDRFSARQFPNYSSELNVNALLLGDSALYLCASSAGTSGGQDTQYFGPGTRLTVL.

The rearrangement joins TRBV5-6 to TRBJ1-1, with D tentatively TRBD1 (6 bases). The CDR3 runs 17 residues. Trimming left V 2 bases short and J 0 bases short, with 17 bases between. Germline-derived CDR1 and CDR2 are SGHDT and YYEEEE. CDR3 coding DNA: TGTGCCAGCAGCTTCCGACAGCCAGGGGCTATGAACACTGAAGCTTTCTTT. Translated, it gives CASSFRQPGAMNTEAFF.

CDR3 residues: CASRALAGGYNEQFF. The CDR3 bases are TGTGCCAGTAGGGCCCTAGCGGGGGGATACAATGAGCAGTTCTTC. The rearrangement joins TRBV19 to TRBJ2-1, with 11 bases identical to TRBD2. The CDR3 extends over 15 amino acids. Trimming cost V 6 bases and J 4 bases; bases outside gene matches: 5. The germline V gene encodes CDR1 LNHDA and CDR2 SQIVND (reference sequence). Based on the CDR3 plus reference TRBV19 and TRBJ2-1, the full variable domain is DGGITQSPKYLFRKEGQNVTLSCEQNLNHDAMYWYRQDPGQGLRLIYYSQIVNDFQKGDIAEGYSVSREKKESFPLTVTSAQKNPTAFYLCASRALAGGYNEQFFGPGTRLTVL.